What follows are 5 T cell receptor beta chains derived from one specimen sequenced in a study of blood T cell repertoires in COVID-19. Libraries were prepared by immunoSEQ multiplex PCR; TCRdb keeps only in-frame clonotypes and omits some of them. Here the sample spans 74,000 or so clones, 88% being singletons. The sequencing input was peripheral blood. These receptors were obtained from a human donor in a cohort sampled during active COVID-19.

The chain combines TRBV3-1 (or the pseudogene TRBV3-2) with TRBJ2-7, with 8 positions matching TRBD2. The V segment lost 5 bases and the J segment 3 bases; nucleotides outside the gene matches: 9. Per the germline V gene, CDR1 is LGHDT and CDR2 is YNNKEL (reference sequence). The CDR3 is 15 amino acids. The CDR3 DNA is TGTGCCAGCAGCAAACGGACTAGCTCAAACTACGAGCAGTACTTC. Translating gives CASSKRTSSNYEQYF.

In DNA, the CDR3 is TGTGCCAGTAGATTCGGGGGGCCATACAGTCAGCCCCAGCATTTT. Translated: CASRFGGPYSQPQHF. The chain is built from TRBV19 and TRBJ1-5; D is perhaps TRBD1 (6 bases). Deletions cut 6 bases from V and 6 bases from J, with 18 bases between. Germline values: CDR1 LNHDA, CDR2 SQIVND (reference sequence). The CDR3 has 15 amino acids. The full variable domain, its missing parts supplied by reference TRBV19 and TRBJ1-5, is DGGITQSPKYLFRKEGQNVTLSCEQNLNHDAMYWYRQDPGQGLRLIYYSQIVNDFQKGDIAEGYSVSREKKESFPLTVTSAQKNPTAFYLCASRFGGPYSQPQHFGDGTRLSIL.

The V and J genes are TRBV7-9 and TRBJ1-4; D is undetermined. From germline, CDR1 is SEHNR and CDR2 FQNEAQ (reference sequence). V was cut by 2 bases and J by 0 bases, with 10 bases left in between. This CDR3 spans 16 amino acids. CDR3 sequence (DNA): TGTGCCAGCAGCTTATTAGAGGGCACAACTAATGAAAAACTGTTTTTT. It encodes CASSLLEGTTNEKLFF.

The chain combines TRBV19 with TRBJ2-1, with 11 bases fitting TRBD2. V lost 5 bases and J lost 6; bases outside the gene matches: 6. The CDR3 runs to 15 residues. Germline assignment: CDR1 LNHDA and CDR2 SQIVND (reference sequence). Written as DNA, the CDR3 is TGTGCCAGTAGTCTTTCTAGCGGGAGGTTCAATGAGCAGTTCTTC. Encoded protein: CASSLSSGRFNEQFF.

The rearrangement uses TRBV6-1 and TRBJ1-5; D may be TRBD1 (6 bases). Germline CDR1 and CDR2: MNHNS and SASEGT. V lost 3 bases and J 1 base, leaving 16 bases between the germline ends. This CDR3 comprises 17 residues. The CDR3 bases are TGTGCCAGCAGTGAGGGGAGGGGGGGTTCGAGCAATCAGCCCCAGCATTTT. Amino acids: CASSEGRGGSSNQPQHF.